A single sample gave rise to the 10 T cell receptor beta chains below, sequenced in a study of identical twins. TCRdb reprocessed the 5' RACE reads with MiXCR, giving one entry per CDR3 protein. The sample holds just over 450,000 distinct CDR3 sequences; approximately 15% are singletons and the top ten take around 0.57%. Separately, the same data were catalogued under a study of yellow fever vaccine responses in identical twins.

Material: CD4+ T cells sorted from blood. The source of these receptors is a woman aged 18-29 years in good health.

This rearrangement joins TRBV3-1 to TRBJ1-5; maybe TRBD1 (6 bases). Germline assignment: CDR1 LGHDT and CDR2 YNNKEL (reference sequence). CDR3 length equals 15 residues. Trimming removed 2 bases from V and 3 bases from J, with 11 bases in between. The CDR3 DNA reads as TGTGCCAGCAGCCAATCCAGGGGAAACAATCAGCCCCAGCATTTT. This codes for CASSQSRGNNQPQHF.

The table lists this clonotype with a few counts. The V gene is TRBV28, the J gene TRBJ2-5; TRBD2 agrees at 7 bases. With V trimmed by 5 bases and J by 10 bases, 13 bases remained unmatched. Germline CDR1 reads MDHEN; CDR2 reads SYDVKM. The CDR3 spans 14 residues. The CDR3: CASSPPGLLGGQYF. DNA for the CDR3: TGTGCCAGCAGTCCACCGGGACTACTCGGGGGCCAGTACTTC.

The chain combines TRBV6-1 with TRBJ2-1; D is unresolved. V was trimmed by 4 bases and J by 6 bases, leaving 16 bases between them. Germline loops: CDR1 MNHNS, CDR2 SASEGT. The CDR3 sequence is 15 residues long. The CDR3 here is CASSALDPGRNEQFF. The CDR3 region has the DNA TGTGCCAGCAGTGCTCTGGACCCCGGCCGCAATGAGCAGTTCTTC.

This clonotype came up a few times. This chain joins TRBV19 and TRBJ2-7, with D tentatively TRBD1 (6 bases). The germline gives CDR1 LNHDA, CDR2 SQIVND (reference sequence). CDR3 length: 15 amino acids. V was pared by 3 bases and J by 5 bases, with 17 bases between. The CDR3 DNA reads TGTGCCAGTAGTATTCAAACAGGACAGTCCGACGAGCAGTACTTC. Amino acid sequence: CASSIQTGQSDEQYF.

The table lists this clonotype with a few counts. CDR3: CASSQGGVLSYNEQFF. The CDR3 nucleotides are TGCGCCAGCAGCCAAGGAGGGGTCCTCTCCTACAATGAGCAGTTCTTC. V is TRBV4-1 and J is TRBJ2-1, with D perhaps TRBD1 or TRBD2 (5 bases each). V was shortened by 1 base and J by 0 bases, with 10 bases between the two germline ends. Germline lookup yields CDR1 MGHRA and CDR2 YSYEKL. The CDR3 is made up of 16 amino acids.

V is TRBV5-6 and J is TRBJ2-3; D is unresolved. The CDR3 length is 15 residues. Trimming took 2 bases from V and 2 from J, leaving 12 bases between them. Germline V gene data show CDR1 as SGHDT and CDR2 as YYEEEE. The CDR3 spells CASSFRSGVTDTQYF. The CDR3 DNA reads as TGTGCCAGCAGCTTCAGGTCGGGTGTCACAGATACGCAGTATTTT.

This chain connects TRBV20-1 to TRBJ1-1; D possibly corresponds to TRBD1 (5 bases). Trimming pared 6 bases from V and 4 bases from J, leaving 15 bases between. The CDR3 is made up of 13 amino acids. Germline CDR1 and CDR2: DFQATT and SNEGSKA (reference sequence). The CDR3 sequence is CSAPGRGFTEAFF. Here the CDR3 DNA reads TGCAGTGCACCGGGACGAGGTTTCACTGAAGCTTTCTTT.

The rearrangement uses TRBV2 and TRBJ2-5; D perhaps matches TRBD2 (5 bases). Germline V gene sequence: CDR1 SNHLY, CDR2 FYNNEI. V was cut by 5 bases and J by 2 bases, with 12 bases left in between. This CDR3 contains 14 residues. The CDR3, as DNA: TGTGCCAGCAGTAAAACCGGGAATCAAGAGACCCAGTACTTC. It is translated as CASSKTGNQETQYF.

This clonotype has at least ten counts. V is TRBV29-1 and J is TRBJ2-1, with D perhaps TRBD2 (5 bases). Germline CDR1 reads SQVTM; CDR2 reads ANQGSEA. CDR3 length equals 15 residues. Between the trimmed V and J ends, which lost 0 bases and 5 bases, there was a span of 14 bases. As DNA, the CDR3 is TGCAGCGTTGAAGAAACACCGCCGGGAAACAATGAGCAGTTCTTC. This gives the protein CSVEETPPGNNEQFF.

This clonotype was counted at least ten times. The chain joins TRBV7-8 to TRBJ2-3, with D maybe TRBD2 (7 bases). Deletions cut 3 bases from V and 3 bases from J, with 10 bases between. Germline CDR1 and CDR2: SGHVS and FQNEAQ. This CDR3 has 14 amino acids. CDR3 coding DNA: TGTGCCAGCAGCTTCGGGGGGCCAACAGATACGCAGTATTTT. Translation: CASSFGGPTDTQYF.